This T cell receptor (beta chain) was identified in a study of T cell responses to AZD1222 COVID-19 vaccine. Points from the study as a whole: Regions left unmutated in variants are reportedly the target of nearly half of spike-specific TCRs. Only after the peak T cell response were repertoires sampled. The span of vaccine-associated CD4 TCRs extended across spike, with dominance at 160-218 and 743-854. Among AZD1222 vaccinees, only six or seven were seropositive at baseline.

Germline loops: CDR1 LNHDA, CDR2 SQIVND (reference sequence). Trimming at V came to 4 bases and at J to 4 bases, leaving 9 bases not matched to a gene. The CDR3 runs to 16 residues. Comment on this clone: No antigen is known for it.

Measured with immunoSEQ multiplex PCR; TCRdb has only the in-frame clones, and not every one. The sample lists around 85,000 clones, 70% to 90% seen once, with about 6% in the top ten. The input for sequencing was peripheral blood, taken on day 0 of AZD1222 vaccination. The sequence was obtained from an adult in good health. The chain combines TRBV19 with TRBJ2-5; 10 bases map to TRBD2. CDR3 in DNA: TGTGCCAGTAGTACCAGGACTAGCGGAGGCCCAGAGACCCAGTACTTC. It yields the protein CASSTRTSGGPETQYF. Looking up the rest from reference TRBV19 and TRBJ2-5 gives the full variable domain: DGGITQSPKYLFRKEGQNVTLSCEQNLNHDAMYWYRQDPGQGLRLIYYSQIVNDFQKGDIAEGYSVSREKKESFPLTVTSAQKNPTAFYLCASSTRTSGGPETQYFGPGTRLLVL.